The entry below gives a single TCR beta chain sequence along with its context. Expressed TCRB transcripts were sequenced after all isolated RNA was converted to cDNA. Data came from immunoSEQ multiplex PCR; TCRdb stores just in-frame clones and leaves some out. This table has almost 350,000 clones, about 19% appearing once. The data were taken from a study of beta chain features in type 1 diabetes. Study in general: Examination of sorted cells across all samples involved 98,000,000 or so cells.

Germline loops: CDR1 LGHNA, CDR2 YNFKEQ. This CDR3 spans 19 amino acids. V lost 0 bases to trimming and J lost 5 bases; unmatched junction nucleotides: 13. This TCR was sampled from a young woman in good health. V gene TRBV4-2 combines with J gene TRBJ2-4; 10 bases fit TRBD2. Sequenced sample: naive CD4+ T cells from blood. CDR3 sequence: CASSQDQRGLAGDENIQYF. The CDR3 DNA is TGTGCCAGCAGCCAAGATCAGCGGGGGCTAGCGGGAGATGAAAACATTCAGTACTTC.